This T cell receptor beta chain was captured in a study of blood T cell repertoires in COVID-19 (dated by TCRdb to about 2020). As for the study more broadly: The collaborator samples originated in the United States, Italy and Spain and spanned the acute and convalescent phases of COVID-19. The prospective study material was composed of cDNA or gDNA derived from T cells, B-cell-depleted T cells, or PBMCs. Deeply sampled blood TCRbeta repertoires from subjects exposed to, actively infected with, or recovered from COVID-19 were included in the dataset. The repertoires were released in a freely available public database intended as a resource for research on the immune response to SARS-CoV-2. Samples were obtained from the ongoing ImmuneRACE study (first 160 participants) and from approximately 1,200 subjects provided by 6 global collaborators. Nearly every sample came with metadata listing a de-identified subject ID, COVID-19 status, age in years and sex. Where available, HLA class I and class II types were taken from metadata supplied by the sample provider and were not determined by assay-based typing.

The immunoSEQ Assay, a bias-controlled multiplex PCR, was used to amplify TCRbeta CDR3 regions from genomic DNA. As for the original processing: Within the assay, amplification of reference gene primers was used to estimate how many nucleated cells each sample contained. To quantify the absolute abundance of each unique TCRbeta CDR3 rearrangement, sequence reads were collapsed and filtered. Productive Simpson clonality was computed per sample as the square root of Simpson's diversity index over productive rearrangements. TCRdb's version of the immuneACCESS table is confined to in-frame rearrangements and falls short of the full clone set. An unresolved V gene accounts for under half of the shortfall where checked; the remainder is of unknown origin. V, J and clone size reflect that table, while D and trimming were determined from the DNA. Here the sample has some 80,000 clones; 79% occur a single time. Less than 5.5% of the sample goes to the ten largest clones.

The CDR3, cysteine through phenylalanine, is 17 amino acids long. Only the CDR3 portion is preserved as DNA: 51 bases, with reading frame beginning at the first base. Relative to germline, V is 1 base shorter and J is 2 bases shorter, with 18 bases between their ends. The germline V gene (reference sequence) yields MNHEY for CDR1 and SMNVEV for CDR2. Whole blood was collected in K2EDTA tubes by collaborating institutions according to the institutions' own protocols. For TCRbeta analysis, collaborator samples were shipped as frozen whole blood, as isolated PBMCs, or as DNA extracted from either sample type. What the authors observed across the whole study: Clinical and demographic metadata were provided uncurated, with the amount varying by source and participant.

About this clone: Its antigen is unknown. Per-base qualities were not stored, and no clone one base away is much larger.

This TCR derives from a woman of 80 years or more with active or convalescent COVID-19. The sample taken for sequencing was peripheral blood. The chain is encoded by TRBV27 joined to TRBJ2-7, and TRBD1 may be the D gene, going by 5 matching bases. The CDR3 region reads CASSLLGVGKSAYEQYF. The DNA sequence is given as TGTGCCAGCAGTTTATTAGGGGTGGGGAAATCGGCCTACGAGCAGTACTTC.